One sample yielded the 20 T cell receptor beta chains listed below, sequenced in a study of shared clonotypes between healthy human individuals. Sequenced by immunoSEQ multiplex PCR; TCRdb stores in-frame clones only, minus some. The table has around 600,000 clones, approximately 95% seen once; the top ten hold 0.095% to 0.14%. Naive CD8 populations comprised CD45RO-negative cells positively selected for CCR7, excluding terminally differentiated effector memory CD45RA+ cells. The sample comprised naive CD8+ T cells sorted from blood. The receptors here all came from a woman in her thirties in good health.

The CDR3 loop reads CSVERAGDRVEQFF. DNA for the CDR3: TGCAGCGTTGAGCGCGCGGGAGACAGAGTTGAGCAGTTCTTC. V gene TRBV29-1 combines with J gene TRBJ2-1; 7 nucleotides align to TRBD2. The germline gives CDR1 SQVTM, CDR2 ANQGSEA. The CDR3 spans 14 residues. J was trimmed by 9 bases and V by 3 bases; bases with no gene match: 11.

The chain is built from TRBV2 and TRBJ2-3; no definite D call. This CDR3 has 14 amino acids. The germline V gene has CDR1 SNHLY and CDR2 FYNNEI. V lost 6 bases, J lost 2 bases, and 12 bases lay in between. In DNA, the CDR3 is TGTGCCAGCAGCGCGGCAGACAACACAGATACGCAGTATTTT. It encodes CASSAADNTDTQYF.

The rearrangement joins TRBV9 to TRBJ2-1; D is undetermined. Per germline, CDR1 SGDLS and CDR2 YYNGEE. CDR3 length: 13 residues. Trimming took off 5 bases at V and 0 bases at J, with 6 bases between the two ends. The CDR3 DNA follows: TGTGCCAGCAGAACAAGCTCCTACAATGAGCAGTTCTTC. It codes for CASRTSSYNEQFF.

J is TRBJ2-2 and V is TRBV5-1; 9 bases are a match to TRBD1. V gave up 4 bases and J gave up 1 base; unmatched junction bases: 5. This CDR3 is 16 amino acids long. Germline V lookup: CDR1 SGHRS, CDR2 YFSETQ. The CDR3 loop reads CASSPRDRENTGELFF. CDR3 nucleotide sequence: TGCGCCAGCAGCCCACGGGACAGGGAGAACACCGGGGAGCTGTTTTTT.

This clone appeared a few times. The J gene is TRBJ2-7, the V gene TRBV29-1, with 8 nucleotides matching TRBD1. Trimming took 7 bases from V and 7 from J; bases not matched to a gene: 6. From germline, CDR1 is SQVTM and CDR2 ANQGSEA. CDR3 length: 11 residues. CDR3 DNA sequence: TGCAGCGCGCAGGGGGCAGGTGAGCAGTACTTC. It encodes CSAQGAGEQYF.

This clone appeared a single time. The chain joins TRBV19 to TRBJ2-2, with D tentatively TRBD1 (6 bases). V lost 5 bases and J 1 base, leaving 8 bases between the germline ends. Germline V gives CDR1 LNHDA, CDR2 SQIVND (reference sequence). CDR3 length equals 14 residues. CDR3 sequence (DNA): TGTGCCAGTAGTTCGGGACAGAACACCGGGGAGCTGTTTTTT. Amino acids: CASSSGQNTGELFF.

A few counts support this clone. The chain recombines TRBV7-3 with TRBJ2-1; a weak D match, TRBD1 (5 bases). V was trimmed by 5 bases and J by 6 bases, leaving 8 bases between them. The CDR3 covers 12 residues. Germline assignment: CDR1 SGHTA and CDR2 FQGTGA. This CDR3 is CASSLGLNEQFF. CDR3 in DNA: TGTGCCAGCAGCCTGGGGCTCAATGAGCAGTTCTTC.

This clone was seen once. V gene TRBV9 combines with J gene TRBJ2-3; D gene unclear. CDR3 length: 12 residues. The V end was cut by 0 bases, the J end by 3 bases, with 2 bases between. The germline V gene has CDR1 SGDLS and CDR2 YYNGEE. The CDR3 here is CASSVETDTQYF. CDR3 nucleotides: TGTGCCAGCAGCGTAGAAACAGATACGCAGTATTTT.

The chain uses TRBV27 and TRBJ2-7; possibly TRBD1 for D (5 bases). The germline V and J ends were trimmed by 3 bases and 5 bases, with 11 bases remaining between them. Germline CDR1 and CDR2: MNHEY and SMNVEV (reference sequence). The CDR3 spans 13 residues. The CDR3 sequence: CASSFKGLDEQYF. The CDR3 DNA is TGTGCCAGCAGTTTTAAGGGGTTGGACGAGCAGTACTTC.

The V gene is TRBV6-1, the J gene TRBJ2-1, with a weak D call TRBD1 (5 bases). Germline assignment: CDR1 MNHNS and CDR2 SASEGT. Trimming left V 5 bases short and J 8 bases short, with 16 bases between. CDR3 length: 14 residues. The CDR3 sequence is CASSRETDSDEQFF. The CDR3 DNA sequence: TGTGCCAGCAGTCGAGAGACAGACAGCGATGAGCAGTTCTTC.

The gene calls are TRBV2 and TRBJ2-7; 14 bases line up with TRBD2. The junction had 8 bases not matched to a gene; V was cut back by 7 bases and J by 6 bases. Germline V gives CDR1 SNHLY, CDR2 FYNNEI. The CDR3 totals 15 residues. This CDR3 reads CASKGLAGGGSEQYF. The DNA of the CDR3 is TGTGCCAGCAAAGGACTAGCGGGAGGAGGTTCCGAGCAGTACTTC.

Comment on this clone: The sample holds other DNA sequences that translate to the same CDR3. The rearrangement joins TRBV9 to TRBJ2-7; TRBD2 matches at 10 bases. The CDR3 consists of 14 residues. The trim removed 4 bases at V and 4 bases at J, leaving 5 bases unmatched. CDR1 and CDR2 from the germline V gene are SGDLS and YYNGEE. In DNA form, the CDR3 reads TGTGCCAGCAGCCCTGGACTAGCGGAGTACGAGCAGTACTTC. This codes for CASSPGLAEYEQYF.

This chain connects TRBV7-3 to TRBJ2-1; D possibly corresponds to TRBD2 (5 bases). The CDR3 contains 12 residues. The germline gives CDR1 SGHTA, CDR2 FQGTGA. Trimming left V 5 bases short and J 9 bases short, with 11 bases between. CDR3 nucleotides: TGTGCCAGCAGCCCCGCTGGAGGTGAGCAGTTCTTC. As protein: CASSPAGGEQFF.

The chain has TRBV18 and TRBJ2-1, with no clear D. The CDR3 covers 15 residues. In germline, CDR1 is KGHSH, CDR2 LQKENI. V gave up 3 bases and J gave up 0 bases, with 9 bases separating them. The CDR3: CASSPLLGSYNEQFF. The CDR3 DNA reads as TGTGCCAGCTCACCTTTGCTAGGCTCCTACAATGAGCAGTTCTTC. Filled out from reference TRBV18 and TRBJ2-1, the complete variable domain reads NAGVMQNPRHLVRRRGQEARLRCSPMKGHSHVYWYRQLPEEGLKFMVYLQKENIIDESGMPKERFSAEFPKEGPSILRIQQVVRGDSAAYFCASSPLLGSYNEQFFGPGTRLTVL.

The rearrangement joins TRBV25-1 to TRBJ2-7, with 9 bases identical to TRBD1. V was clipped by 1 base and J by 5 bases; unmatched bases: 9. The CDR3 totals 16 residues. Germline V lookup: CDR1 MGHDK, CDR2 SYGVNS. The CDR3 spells CASSELQGAKVNEQYF. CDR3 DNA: TGTGCCAGCAGTGAATTACAGGGGGCAAAGGTGAACGAGCAGTACTTC.

As DNA, the CDR3 is TGTGCCAGCAGTGGGCCCTATGGCTACACCTTC. This gives the protein CASSGPYGYTF. This sequence joins TRBV2 and TRBJ1-2; no reliable D call. The germline V gene has CDR1 SNHLY and CDR2 FYNNEI. The length of the CDR3 is 11 residues. Trimming took off 4 bases at V and 4 bases at J, with 4 bases between the two ends. The complete variable domain, with remaining parts taken from reference TRBV2 and TRBJ1-2, reads EPEVTQTPSHQVTQMGQEVILRCVPISNHLYFYWYRQILGQKVEFLVSFYNNEISEKSEIFDDQFSVERPDGSNFTLKIRSTKLEDSAMYFCASSGPYGYTFGSGTRLTVV.

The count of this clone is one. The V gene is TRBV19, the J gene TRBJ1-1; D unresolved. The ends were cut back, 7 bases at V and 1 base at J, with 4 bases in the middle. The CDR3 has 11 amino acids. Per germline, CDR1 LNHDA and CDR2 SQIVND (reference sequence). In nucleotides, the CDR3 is TGTGCCAGTAATGGGAACACTGAAGCTTTCTTT. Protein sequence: CASNGNTEAFF.

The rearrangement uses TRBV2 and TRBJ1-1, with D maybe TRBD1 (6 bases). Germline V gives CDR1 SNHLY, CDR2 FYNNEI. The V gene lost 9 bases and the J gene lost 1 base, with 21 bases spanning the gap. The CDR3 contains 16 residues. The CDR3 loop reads CARPLGAQGGNTEAFF. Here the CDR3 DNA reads TGTGCCAGGCCCTTGGGGGCTCAGGGCGGGAACACTGAAGCTTTCTTT.

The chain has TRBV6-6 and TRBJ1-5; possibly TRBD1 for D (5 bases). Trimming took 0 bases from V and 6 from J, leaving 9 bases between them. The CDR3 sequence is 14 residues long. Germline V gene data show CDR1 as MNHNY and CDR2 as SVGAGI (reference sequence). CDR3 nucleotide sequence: TGTGCCAGCAGTTACTCGGAGGGACGTCAGCCCCAGCATTTT. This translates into CASSYSEGRQPQHF.

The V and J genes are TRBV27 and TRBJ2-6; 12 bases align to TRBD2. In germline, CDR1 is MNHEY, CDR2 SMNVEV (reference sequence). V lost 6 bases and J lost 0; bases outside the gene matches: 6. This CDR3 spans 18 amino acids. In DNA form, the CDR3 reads TGTGCCAGCAGACCTAGCGGGAGGGCCAACTCTGGGGCCAACGTCCTGACTTTC. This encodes CASRPSGRANSGANVLTF.